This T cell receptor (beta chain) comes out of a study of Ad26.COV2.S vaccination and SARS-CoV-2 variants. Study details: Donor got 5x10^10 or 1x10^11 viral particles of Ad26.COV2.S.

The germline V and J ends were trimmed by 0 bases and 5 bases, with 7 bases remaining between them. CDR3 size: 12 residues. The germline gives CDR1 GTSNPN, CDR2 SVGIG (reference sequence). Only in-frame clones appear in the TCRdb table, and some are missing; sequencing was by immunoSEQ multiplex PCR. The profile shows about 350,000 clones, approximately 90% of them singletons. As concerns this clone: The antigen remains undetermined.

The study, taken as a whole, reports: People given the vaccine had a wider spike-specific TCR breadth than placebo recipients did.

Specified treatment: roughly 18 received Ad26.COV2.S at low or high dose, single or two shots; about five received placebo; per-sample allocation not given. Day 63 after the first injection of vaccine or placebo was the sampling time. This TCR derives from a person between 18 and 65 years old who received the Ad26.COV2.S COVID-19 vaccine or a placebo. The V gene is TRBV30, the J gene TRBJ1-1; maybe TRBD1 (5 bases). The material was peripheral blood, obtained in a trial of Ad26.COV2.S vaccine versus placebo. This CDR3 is CAWSVGTTEAFF. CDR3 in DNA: TGTGCCTGGAGTGTAGGGACTACTGAAGCTTTCTTT.